The rows below give T cell receptor beta chains drawn from one sample of a study of T cell responses to AZD1222 COVID-19 vaccine. Data came from immunoSEQ multiplex PCR; TCRdb stores just in-frame clones and leaves some out. In the table there are 130,000 to 150,000 clones, 92% of which are singletons. This sample comprised peripheral blood, obtained on day 0 of AZD1222 vaccination. Receptors originate from an adult in good health. Each CDR3 is given with its conserved first and last residue. Fields, in order: J gene, V gene, clone size, D gene, CDR3 DNA, CDR3 protein. A D gene is named only where the DNA matches it firmly. Clone size is stated in some rows and not others, as once, few, many or a class when expanded.

TRBJ2-1 TRBV3-1/TRBV3-2 NA NA TGTGCCAGCAGCCAAGAGGTCCGGGCTGAGCAGTTCTTC CASSQEVRAEQFF
TRBJ1-5 TRBV6-5 once NA TGTGCCAGCAGTTACTCTGGAGCGAATTGGCCCCAGCATTTT CASSYSGANWPQHF
TRBJ1-6 TRBV7-6 NA NA TGTGCCAGCAGCTTATTGACCAGGGGAGATTCGCCCCTCCACTTT CASSLLTRGDSPLHF
TRBJ1-5 TRBV7-9 NA NA TGTGCCAGCAGCTCAATACCGGTGGGGGGGAGTTATAGCAATCAGCCCCAGCATTTT CASSSIPVGGSYSNQPQHF
TRBJ1-1 TRBV4-2 few NA TGTGCCAGCAGCCAAGTGACAAGGAATGAAGCTTTCTTT CASSQVTRNEAFF
TRBJ1-2 TRBV9 NA NA TGTGCCAGCAGCGTAGTGGAGGTCGGCTACACCTTC CASSVVEVGYTF
TRBJ2-7 TRBV2 NA TRBD1 TGTGCCAGCAGTGAGGGACAGCGCTACGAGCAGTACTTC CASSEGQRYEQYF
TRBJ1-6 TRBV21-1 once NA TGTGCCAGCAGCAACCAAAGGGTGTGTAATAATTCACCCCTCCACTTT CASSNQRVCNNSPLHF
TRBJ1-5 TRBV28 few NA TGTGCCAGCAGTTTAGTCAGGGCTCTGAGCAATCAGCCCCAGCATTTT CASSLVRALSNQPQHF
TRBJ2-1 TRBV18 NA TRBD2 TGTGCCAGCTCACCATTTAGTCGTCTAGCGGGGGGAGGCAATGAGCAGTTCTTC CASSPFSRLAGGGNEQFF
TRBJ1-1 TRBV7-9 NA NA TGTGCCAGCAGCTTTGCCTCGGGCACTGAAGCTTTCTTT CASSFASGTEAFF
TRBJ1-4 TRBV2 NA NA TGTGCCAGCAGTCCTGAGTCGGGCAGGAATGAAAAACTGTTTTTT CASSPESGRNEKLFF
TRBJ2-1 TRBV10-2 NA TRBD2 TGCGCCAGCAGTGACTCACTAGCGCTTACTAACAATGAGCAGTTCTTC CASSDSLALTNNEQFF
TRBJ1-5 TRBV4-1 NA NA TGCGCCAGCAGCCAAGAGGGATTCAGGGGTCAGCCCCAGCATTTT CASSQEGFRGQPQHF
TRBJ2-7 TRBV19 NA NA TGTGCCAGTAGTCCAGGACCGGGCTACGAGCAGTACTTC CASSPGPGYEQYF
TRBJ2-3 TRBV4-3 NA NA TGCGCCAGCAGCCAAGAGAGGGGCGGAGATACGCAGTATTTT CASSQERGGDTQYF
TRBJ1-5 TRBV2 NA TRBD1 TGTGCCACTGGACAGGGCGCAAATCAGCCCCAGCATTTT CATGQGANQPQHF
TRBJ2-1 TRBV19 NA NA TGTGCCAGTAGTATTTCCCATTTAGGCGCTAGCTACAATGAGCAGTTCTTC CASSISHLGASYNEQFF
TRBJ2-3 TRBV5-1 NA NA TGCGCCAGCAGCTTGGTTCGACAGGCCAGCACAGATACGCAGTATTTT CASSLVRQASTDTQYF
TRBJ2-7 TRBV19 NA NA TGTGCCAGTAGTCCCGGGACGATCGACTACGAGCAGTACTTC CASSPGTIDYEQYF
TRBJ2-5 TRBV2 NA TRBD2 TGTGCCAGCAGTGTATATAGCGGGGGCCAAGAGACCCAGTACTTC CASSVYSGGQETQYF
TRBJ1-3 TRBV7-8 NA NA TGTGCCAGCAGCGTCAGGGGCCAGAGCTCTGGAAACACCATATATTTT CASSVRGQSSGNTIYF
TRBJ1-2 TRBV4-1 NA NA TGCGCCAGCAGCCAAGACGGTGGGGAGTCTAACTATGGCTACACCTTC CASSQDGGESNYGYTF
TRBJ1-5 TRBV7-6 NA NA TGTGCCAGCAGCCGGGGAGGGAGGGATCAGCCCCAGCATTTT CASSRGGRDQPQHF
TRBJ2-4 TRBV30 NA NA TGTGCCTGGAGTGAGGGCCGGGCTCGGGGAAACATTCAGTACTTC CAWSEGRARGNIQYF
TRBJ1-3 TRBV11-3 NA NA TGTGCCAGCAGCCGAACGTCCTCTGGAAACACCATATATTTT CASSRTSSGNTIYF
TRBJ1-1 TRBV11-2 NA NA TGTGCCAGCAGCTTAGGCAGGGAGACCTCGGCTTTCTTT CASSLGRETSAFF
TRBJ1-6 TRBV3-1/TRBV3-2 NA TRBD1 TGTGCCAGCAGCCAAGATGGACAGGAGTATAATTCACCCCTCCACTTT CASSQDGQEYNSPLHF
TRBJ1-2 TRBV7-3 NA TRBD1 TGTGCCAGCAGCTCCACGGGACAGGGGGGCTACACCTTC CASSSTGQGGYTF
TRBJ2-1 TRBV6-5 NA NA TGTGCCAGCAGTTCTGACGGTCAGCAGTTCTTC CASSSDGQQFF
TRBJ2-7 TRBV11-3 NA TRBD1 TGTGCCAACAGCTTAAACCGTGCGGGACAGGGGGCGGGCGAGCAGTACTTC CANSLNRAGQGAGEQYF
TRBJ1-2 TRBV6-2/TRBV6-3 NA TRBD1 TGTGCCAGCAGCCGTAACAGGGGGCTTTATGGCTACACCTTC CASSRNRGLYGYTF
TRBJ2-1 TRBV29-1 NA NA TGCTGTTGGGTAACGAGCTCCTACAATGAGCAGTTCTTC CCWVTSSYNEQFF
TRBJ1-1 TRBV28 NA TRBD1 TGTGCCAGCAGTTTACGCTGGACAGGGAACACTGAAGCTTTCTTT CASSLRWTGNTEAFF
TRBJ1-1 TRBV13 NA NA TGTGCCAGCAGCTTCGGGCAGGAGACTGAAGCTTTCTTT CASSFGQETEAFF
TRBJ1-5 TRBV2 NA NA TGTGCCAGCAGTCCTACAGGGTTCGGGCCCCAGCATTTT CASSPTGFGPQHF
TRBJ1-1 TRBV5-1 NA NA TGCGCCAGCAGCTTGGCGGCTGGCATTCGGGGAACTGAAGCTTTCTTT CASSLAAGIRGTEAFF